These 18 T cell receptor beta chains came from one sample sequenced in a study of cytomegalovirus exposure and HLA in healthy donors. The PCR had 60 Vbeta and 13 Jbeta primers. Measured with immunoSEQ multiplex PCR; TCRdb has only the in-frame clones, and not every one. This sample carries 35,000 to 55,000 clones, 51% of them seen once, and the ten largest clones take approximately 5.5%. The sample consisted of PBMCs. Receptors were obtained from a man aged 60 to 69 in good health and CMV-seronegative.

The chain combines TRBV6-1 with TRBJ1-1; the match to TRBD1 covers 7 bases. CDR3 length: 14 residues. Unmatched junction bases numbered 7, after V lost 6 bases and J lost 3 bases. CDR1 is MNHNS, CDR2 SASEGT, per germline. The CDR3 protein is CASSDRVGDTEAFF. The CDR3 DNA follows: TGTGCCAGCAGCGACAGGGTCGGAGACACTGAAGCTTTCTTT.

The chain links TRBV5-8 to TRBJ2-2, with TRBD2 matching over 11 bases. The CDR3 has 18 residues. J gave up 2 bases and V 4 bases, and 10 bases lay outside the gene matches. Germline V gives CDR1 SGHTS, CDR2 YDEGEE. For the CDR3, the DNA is TGTGCCAGCAGCACCACCGGGACTAGCGGATATAACACCGGGGAGCTGTTTTTT. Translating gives CASSTTGTSGYNTGELFF.

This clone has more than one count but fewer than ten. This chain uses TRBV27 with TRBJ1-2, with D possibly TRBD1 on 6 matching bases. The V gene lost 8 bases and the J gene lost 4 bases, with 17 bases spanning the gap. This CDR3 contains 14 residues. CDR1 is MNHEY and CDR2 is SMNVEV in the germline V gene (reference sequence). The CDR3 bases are TGTGCCAGCGCCACAATGGGGGCTAGCTATGGCTACACCTTC. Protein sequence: CASATMGASYGYTF.

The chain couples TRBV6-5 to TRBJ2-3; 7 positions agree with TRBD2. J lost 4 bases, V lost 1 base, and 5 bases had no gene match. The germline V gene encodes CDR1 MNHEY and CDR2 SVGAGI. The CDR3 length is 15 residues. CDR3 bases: TGTGCCAGCAGTTACTTTTCGGGGAGGGCAGATACGCAGTATTTT. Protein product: CASSYFSGRADTQYF.

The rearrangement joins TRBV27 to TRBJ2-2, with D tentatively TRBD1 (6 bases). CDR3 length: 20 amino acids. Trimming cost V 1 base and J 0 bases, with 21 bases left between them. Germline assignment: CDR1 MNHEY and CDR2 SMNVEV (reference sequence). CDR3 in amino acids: CASSLYWGPLAFANTGELFF. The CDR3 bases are TGTGCCAGCAGTTTATACTGGGGGCCTCTAGCCTTCGCGAACACCGGGGAGCTGTTTTTT.

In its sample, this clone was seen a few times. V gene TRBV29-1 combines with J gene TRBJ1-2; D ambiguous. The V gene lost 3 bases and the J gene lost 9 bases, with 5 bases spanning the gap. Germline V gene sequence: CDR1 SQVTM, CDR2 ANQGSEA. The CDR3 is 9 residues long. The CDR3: CSVDGSYTF. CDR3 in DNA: TGCAGCGTTGACGGTAGCTACACCTTC.

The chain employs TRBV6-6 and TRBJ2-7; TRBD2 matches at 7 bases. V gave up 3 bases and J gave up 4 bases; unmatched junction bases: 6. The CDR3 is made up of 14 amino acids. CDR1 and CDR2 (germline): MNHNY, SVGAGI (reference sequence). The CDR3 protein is CASSYGPGGYEQYF. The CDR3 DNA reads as TGTGCCAGCAGTTATGGGCCGGGGGGATACGAGCAGTACTTC.

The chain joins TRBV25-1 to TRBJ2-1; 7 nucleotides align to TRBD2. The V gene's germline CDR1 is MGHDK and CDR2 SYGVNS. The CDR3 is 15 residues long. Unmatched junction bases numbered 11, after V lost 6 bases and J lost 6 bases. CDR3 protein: CASRALERGINEQFF. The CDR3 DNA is TGTGCCAGCAGGGCCCTGGAGCGGGGAATCAATGAGCAGTTCTTC.

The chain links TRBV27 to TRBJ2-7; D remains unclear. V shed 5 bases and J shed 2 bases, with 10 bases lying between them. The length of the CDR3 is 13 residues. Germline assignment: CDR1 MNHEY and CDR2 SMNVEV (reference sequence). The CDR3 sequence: CASSPRRPYEQYF. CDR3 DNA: TGTGCCAGCAGTCCCCGGAGACCCTACGAGCAGTACTTC.

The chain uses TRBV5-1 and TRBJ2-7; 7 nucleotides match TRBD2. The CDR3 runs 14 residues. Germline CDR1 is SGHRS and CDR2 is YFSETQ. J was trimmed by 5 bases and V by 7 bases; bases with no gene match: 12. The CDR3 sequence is CASGRVLGSNEQYF. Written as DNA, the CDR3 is TGCGCCAGCGGGAGGGTGTTGGGCAGCAACGAGCAGTACTTC. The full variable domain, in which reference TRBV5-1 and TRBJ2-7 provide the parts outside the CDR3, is KAGVTQTPRYLIKTRGQQVTLSCSPISGHRSVSWYQQTPGQGLQFLFEYFSETQRNKGNFPGRFSGRQFSNSRSEMNVSTLELGDSALYLCASGRVLGSNEQYFGPGTRLTVT.

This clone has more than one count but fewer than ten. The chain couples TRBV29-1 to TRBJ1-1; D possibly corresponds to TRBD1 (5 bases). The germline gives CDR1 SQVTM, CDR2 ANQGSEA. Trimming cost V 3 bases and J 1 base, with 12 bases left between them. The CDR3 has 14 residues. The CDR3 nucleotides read TGCAGCGTTGAGGGTGGCAGGGCGAACACTGAAGCTTTCTTT. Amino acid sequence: CSVEGGRANTEAFF. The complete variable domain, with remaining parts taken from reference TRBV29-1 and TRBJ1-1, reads SAVISQKPSRDICQRGTSLTIQCQVDSQVTMMFWYRQQPGQSLTLIATANQGSEATYESGFVIDKFPISRPNLTFSTLTVSNMSPEDSSIYLCSVEGGRANTEAFFGQGTRLTVV.

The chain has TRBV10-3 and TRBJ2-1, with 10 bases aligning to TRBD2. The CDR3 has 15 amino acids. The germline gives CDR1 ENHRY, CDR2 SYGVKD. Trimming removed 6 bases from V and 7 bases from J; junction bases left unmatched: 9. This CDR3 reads CAIRPSGRNRNEQFF. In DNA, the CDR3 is TGTGCCATCAGGCCTAGCGGGAGAAATCGGAATGAGCAGTTCTTC.

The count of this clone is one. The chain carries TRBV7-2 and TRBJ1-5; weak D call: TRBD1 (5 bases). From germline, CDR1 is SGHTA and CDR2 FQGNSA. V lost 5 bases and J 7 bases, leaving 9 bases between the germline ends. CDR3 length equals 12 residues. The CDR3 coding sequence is TGTGCCAGCAGCGAAGGGGTGCAGCCCCAGCATTTT. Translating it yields CASSEGVQPQHF.

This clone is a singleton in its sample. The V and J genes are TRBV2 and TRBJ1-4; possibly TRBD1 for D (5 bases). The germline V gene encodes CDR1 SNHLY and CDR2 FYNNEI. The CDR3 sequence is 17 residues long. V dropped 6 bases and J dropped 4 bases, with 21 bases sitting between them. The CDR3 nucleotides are TGTGCCAGCAGCCGAAGGACCAGCGGGACCAATAATGAAAAACTGTTTTTT. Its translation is CASSRRTSGTNNEKLFF.

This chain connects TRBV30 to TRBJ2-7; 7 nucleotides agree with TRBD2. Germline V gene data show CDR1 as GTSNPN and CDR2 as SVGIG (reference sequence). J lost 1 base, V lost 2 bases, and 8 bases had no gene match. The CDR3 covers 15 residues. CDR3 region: CAWSPLGSGSYEQYF. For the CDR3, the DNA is TGTGCCTGGAGTCCCCTGGGTAGCGGGTCCTACGAGCAGTACTTC.

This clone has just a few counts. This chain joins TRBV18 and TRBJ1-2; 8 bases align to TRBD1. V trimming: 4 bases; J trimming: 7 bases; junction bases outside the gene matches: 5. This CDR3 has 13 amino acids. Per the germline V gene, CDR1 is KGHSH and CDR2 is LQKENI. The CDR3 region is CASSLMDRVGYTF. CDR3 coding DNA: TGTGCCAGCTCACTCATGGACAGGGTTGGCTACACCTTC.

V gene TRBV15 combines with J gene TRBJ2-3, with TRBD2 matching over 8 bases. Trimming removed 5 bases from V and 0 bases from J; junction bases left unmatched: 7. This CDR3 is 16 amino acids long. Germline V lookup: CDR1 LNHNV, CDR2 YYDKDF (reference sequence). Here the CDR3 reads CATSLPGGASTDTQYF. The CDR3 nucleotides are TGTGCCACCAGCCTCCCGGGAGGGGCGAGCACAGATACGCAGTATTTT.

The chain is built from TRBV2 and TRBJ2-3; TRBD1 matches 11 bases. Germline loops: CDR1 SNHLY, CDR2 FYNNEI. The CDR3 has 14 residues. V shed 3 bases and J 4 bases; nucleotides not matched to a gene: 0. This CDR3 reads CASSEGQGADTQYF. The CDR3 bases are TGTGCCAGCAGTGAGGGACAGGGGGCAGATACGCAGTATTTT.